The 8 T cell receptor beta chains listed next were all sequenced from one sample in a study of graft-versus-host responses after intestinal transplantation. Assay used: immunoSEQ multiplex PCR; TCRdb lists only in-frame clones, some missing. Altogether roughly 110,000 clones are present, 85% to 95% being singletons, with the ten largest covering approximately 1.2%. These TCRs are of unknown antigen specificity. Specimen: unstimulated CD8+ T cells sorted from spleen or lymph node cells, collected before transplant. These receptors came from a human donor who was the organ donor for an intestinal transplant.

The chain carries TRBV29-1 and TRBJ2-4, with D possibly TRBD2 on 6 matching bases. From germline, CDR1 is SQVTM and CDR2 ANQGSEA. V lost 4 bases and J lost 2, with 9 bases in between. There are 13 residues in the CDR3. CDR3 sequence: CSVVGGTKNIQYF. In DNA, the CDR3 is TGCAGCGTTGTTGGGGGGACCAAAAACATTCAGTACTTC.

The chain recombines TRBV9 with TRBJ1-2; 9 bases map to TRBD1. Trimming removed 2 bases from V and 8 bases from J; junction bases left unmatched: 7. The CDR3 has 14 residues. CDR1 and CDR2 (germline): SGDLS, YYNGEE. CDR3 in DNA: TGTGCCAGCAGCGTGACACAGGGGGCCGGCGGCTACACCTTC. Its translation: CASSVTQGAGGYTF.

The chain has TRBV18 and TRBJ2-1; 7 bases are shared with TRBD1. V lost 1 base and J lost 5; bases outside the gene matches: 5. Germline CDR1 reads KGHSH; CDR2 reads LQKENI. CDR3 length: 15 residues. The CDR3 nucleotides are TGTGCCAGCTCACCACGACAGGGTATTCACAATGAGCAGTTCTTC. Translated: CASSPRQGIHNEQFF.

The chain couples TRBV30 to TRBJ2-7; possibly TRBD1 or TRBD2 for D (5 bases each). Germline lookup yields CDR1 GTSNPN and CDR2 SVGIG (reference sequence). The CDR3 has 12 residues. The germline V and J ends were trimmed by 6 bases and 2 bases, with 11 bases remaining between them. The CDR3: CACVTGPYEQYF. The CDR3 DNA is TGTGCCTGCGTGACGGGACCCTACGAGCAGTACTTC.

The CDR3 DNA reads TGTGCCAGCAGTTTAACCGGCATCGGAACCTACGAGCAGTACTTC. It is translated as CASSLTGIGTYEQYF. V usage is TRBV27 and J usage is TRBJ2-7; no reliable D call. Trimming stripped 2 bases from V and 2 bases from J, with 13 bases between. Germline values: CDR1 MNHEY, CDR2 SMNVEV (reference sequence). The CDR3 consists of 15 residues.

The V and J genes are TRBV4-1 and TRBJ2-7; 9 bases line up with TRBD1. J lost 5 bases, V lost 0 bases, and 2 bases had no gene match. The CDR3 has 14 residues. Germline CDR1 and CDR2: MGHRA and YSYEKL. CDR3 amino acids: CASSQEWTGDEQYF. In DNA form, the CDR3 reads TGCGCCAGCAGCCAAGAATGGACAGGGGACGAGCAGTACTTC.

This clone was seen once. The chain is built from TRBV6-5 and TRBJ1-1, with D perhaps TRBD1 (6 bases). The CDR3 contains 15 residues. Germline V gives CDR1 MNHEY, CDR2 SVGAGI. The V and J ends lost 7 bases and 1 base respectively, with 16 bases between them. CDR3 amino acids: CASTRPTGRNTEAFF. The CDR3 nucleotides are TGTGCCAGCACCCGCCCGACAGGCCGGAACACTGAAGCTTTCTTT.

Details on this clone: One end of the junction varies from germline; a read error may be responsible. V usage is TRBV4-1 and J usage is TRBJ1-2; D is undetermined. CDR1 is MGHRA, CDR2 YSYEKL, per germline. This CDR3 has 13 residues. CDR3 in amino acids: CASSWAGFDGYTF. The CDR3 DNA follows: TGTGCCAGCAGCTGGGCGGGTTTTGATGGCTACACCTTC.